A single sample gave rise to the 5 T cell receptor beta chains below, sequenced in a study of PD-1 blockade in classical Hodgkin lymphoma. Assay: immunoSEQ multiplex PCR; the TCRdb copy retains only in-frame clones and omits some. Of about 90,000 clones detected, approximately 90% appear once; the ten largest clones hold under 3%. Time point: cycle 4 day 1 (C4D1), after less than 7 weeks of nivolumab. Every patient relapsed after autologous stem cell transplantation, and brentuximab vedotin exposure varied. The specimen was peripheral blood mononuclear cells (PBMCs), collected before the fourth cycle of nivolumab. The receptors were sampled from a human donor with classical Hodgkin lymphoma.

The CDR3 reads CSTTDYNEQFF. CDR3 nucleotide sequence: TGCAGCACCACGGATTACAATGAGCAGTTCTTC. The V and J genes are TRBV29-1 and TRBJ2-1; D is ambiguous. Trimming removed 8 bases at V and 4 bases at J, with 9 bases between. The CDR3 consists of 11 residues. Per the germline V gene, CDR1 is SQVTM and CDR2 is ANQGSEA.

This chain connects TRBV9 to TRBJ1-3; perhaps TRBD1 as D (6 bases). The V end was cut by 4 bases, the J end by 0 bases, with 11 bases between. The CDR3 contains 15 residues. CDR1 SGDLS and CDR2 YYNGEE come from the germline V gene. Here the CDR3 reads CASSLTGYSGNTIYF. CDR3 in DNA: TGTGCCAGCAGCCTAACAGGGTACTCTGGAAACACCATATATTTT. The whole variable domain, filled in from reference TRBV9 and TRBJ1-3, reads DSGVTQTPKHLITATGQRVTLRCSPRSGDLSVYWYQQSLDQGLQFLIQYYNGEERAKGNILERFSAQQFPDLHSELNLSSLELGDSALYFCASSLTGYSGNTIYFGEGSWLTVV.

The J gene is TRBJ2-1, the V gene TRBV6-5; a possible D gene is TRBD2 (5 bases). Germline V gene data show CDR1 as MNHEY and CDR2 as SVGAGI. The CDR3 covers 13 residues. Trimming took off 0 bases at V and 13 bases at J, with 13 bases between the two ends. The CDR3 DNA is TGTGCCAGCAGTTACTCGATCGGGGTCCGACAGTTCTTC. This sequence encodes CASSYSIGVRQFF.

The chain uses TRBV21-1 and TRBJ1-6; the D call TRBD1 from the table was never checked on the DNA. TRBV21-1 is flagged as a pseudogene. The CDR3 extends over 17 amino acids. CDR3 region: CASNLRGIFLCNSPLHF. Written as DNA, the CDR3 is TGTGCCAGCAATCTCAGGGGTATTTTTTTGTGTAATTCACCCCTCCACTTT.

CDR3 sequence reads: CASSLAPTGYEQYF. The CDR3 DNA sequence: TGTGCCAGCAGCTTGGCCCCGACAGGCTACGAGCAGTACTTC. The genes are TRBV5-4 and TRBJ2-7, with D possibly matching TRBD1 (6 bases). Germline V gene sequence: CDR1 SGHNT, CDR2 YYREEE (reference sequence). The length of the CDR3 is 14 residues. V was cut by 0 bases and J by 3 bases, with 10 bases left in between.